A selection of T cell receptor beta chains follows, all from one sample in a study of blood T cell repertoires in COVID-19. Produced via immunoSEQ multiplex PCR; TCRdb's table is partial and in-frame only. This table has around 130,000 clones, 80% to 90% appearing once. Sequenced: peripheral blood. The receptors shown here come from a woman older than 75 with acute or convalescent COVID-19. The CDR3 runs from the conserved cysteine through the conserved F or W. The size entry is marked missing in some rows and otherwise reads once, few, many or a size class.

>TRBV19|NA
CASSRDRGGTNEKLFF
>TRBV20-1|NA
CSARFLSGQYF
>TRBV5-6|NA
CASSRGRGGRNTEAFF
>TRBV7-2|NA
CASSLMATGLSEQFF
>TRBV7-6|NA
CASLTPGGETEAFF
>TRBV15|once
CATRRGFTNEKLFF
>TRBV7-3|once
CASSSQGAITEAFF
>TRBV30|NA
CAWSKNRASRGNQPQHF
>TRBV18|NA
CASSPVGDSQPQHF
>TRBV6-2/TRBV6-3|once
CASSTGGTEAFF
>TRBV10-2|NA
CASKTHRGGGSDTQYF
>TRBV5-5|NA
CASRADRGGYEQYF
>TRBV21-1|NA
CASSRGSEISYEQYF
>TRBV3-1/TRBV3-2|NA
CASSQGGVGFTDTQYF
>TRBV6-6|NA
CASSWTGASHQPQHF
>TRBV6-6|NA
CASSYPGSTDTQYF
>TRBV4-2|NA
CASSQDRTYQETQYF
>TRBV5-5|NA
CASSLAGQGYQPQHF
>TRBV7-3|NA
CASSLTPTSSSPDTQYF
>TRBV7-2|NA
CASSPQGNYGYTF
>TRBV7-9|NA
CASSSQGESEKLFF
>TRBV7-9|NA
CASSPRRQGMNTEAFF
>TRBV18|NA
CASSPSTGSNSPLHF
>TRBV6-5|NA
CASSRQGWEETQYF
>TRBV7-8|NA
CASSLALVRGGGGYTF
>TRBV13|NA
CASSFRRYGYTF
>TRBV5-1|NA
CASSSPDRGLNEQYF
>TRBV5-1|NA
CASSSQGYGTEAFF
>TRBV5-1|NA
CASSLTGDTQYF
>TRBV7-2|once
CASSLGGQSTDTQYF
>TRBV7-2|NA
CASSLLRGPQETQYF
>TRBV9|few
CASSVSGRDLYGYTF
>TRBV6-2/TRBV6-3|NA
CASSRGAAYEQYF
>TRBV5-1|NA
CASSSSGDVRDEQFF
>TRBV19|few
CASSMTGNNQPQHF
>TRBV6-2/TRBV6-3|NA
CASSPTGMRGYTF
>TRBV5-1|NA
CASSHTGTGEGEQFF
>TRBV5-1|NA
CASSGGRDFGTDTQYF
>TRBV5-1|NA
CASSTGQGLVGYTF
>TRBV18|NA
CASSPLQDGEQYF
>TRBV19|NA
CASSWSGNTGELFF
>TRBV5-6|NA
CASSFGQASLSGANVLTF
>TRBV11-1|NA
CASSFPGTAPYNEQFF
>TRBV7-9|few
CASSSQGASNTGELFF
>TRBV3-1/TRBV3-2|NA
CASSYTSGGAGEQFF
>TRBV18|NA
CASSPPQGSGSPLHF
>TRBV12-3/TRBV12-4|NA
CASSFYWNTEAFF
>TRBV5-8|NA
CASRFVRSGTALMNTEAFF
>TRBV9|once
CASSTSGQGGNYGYTF